The entry below describes one T cell receptor beta chain. Its antigen is still unknown. No base qualities exist here, and no much larger clone lies one base off it. V sheds 6 bases and J sheds 3 bases, leaving 12 bases between their ends. CDR1 and CDR2, per the germline V gene, are MNHEY and SVGAGI. Including the terminal cysteine and phenylalanine, the CDR3 comprises 13 residues. The only DNA kept is the CDR3, 39 bases in frame from the first base. The collaborating institutions used their own protocols to collect whole blood in K2EDTA tubes. For TCRbeta analysis, collaborators shipped samples in one of three forms: frozen whole blood, isolated PBMCs, or DNA extracted from either of those sample types. This record comes from a study of blood T cell repertoires in COVID-19 (dated by TCRdb to 2019 to 2021). In terms of the full investigation: Collaborator samples came from the United States, Italy and Spain and covered acute and convalescent phases of COVID-19. Samples were obtained from the ongoing ImmuneRACE study (first 160 participants) and from about 1,300 subjects provided by 6 global collaborators. The dataset comprised deeply sampled blood TCRbeta repertoires from subjects exposed to, actively infected with, or recovered from COVID-19. Sample metadata almost always included a de-identified subject ID, COVID-19 status, age in years and sex. Where available, HLA class I and class II types were obtained from metadata supplied by the sample provider rather than from assay-based typing. The repertoires were released in a freely available public database intended as a resource for research on the immune response to SARS-CoV-2. The material from the prospective study consisted of cDNA or gDNA derived from T cells, B-cell-depleted T cells, or PBMCs. What the authors observed across the whole study: Clinical and demographic metadata were provided uncurated, with the amount varying by source and participant.

The immunoSEQ Assay, a bias-controlled multiplex PCR, was used to amplify TCRbeta CDR3 regions from genomic DNA. Processing in the source paper ran as follows. The number of nucleated cells in each sample was estimated by amplification of reference gene primers within the assay. To quantify the absolute abundance of each unique TCRbeta CDR3 rearrangement, sequence reads were collapsed and filtered. Productive Simpson clonality was computed per sample as the square root of Simpson's diversity index over productive rearrangements. The source is immuneACCESS, and TCRdb retained only in-frame sequences with V and J called. Part of the clones is not carried over; for the studies checked, unresolved V genes explain less than half of this, and the remainder is unexplained. Clonal size and the V and J genes are those of that table, whereas D and trimming came from the DNA. For this sample the table gives approximately 140,000 clones, of which under 85% were detected only once. Roughly 9% of the sample belongs to the ten largest clones.

This receptor chain uses TRBV6-5 and TRBJ2-7; possibly the D gene is TRBD2, per 5 matching bases. Sample: peripheral blood. This TCR derives from a woman older than 75 in a cohort sampled during active or convalescent COVID-19. The CDR3 sequence is CASRSGTHYEQYF. Here is the DNA: TGTGCCAGCAGGAGCGGAACCCACTACGAGCAGTACTTC.